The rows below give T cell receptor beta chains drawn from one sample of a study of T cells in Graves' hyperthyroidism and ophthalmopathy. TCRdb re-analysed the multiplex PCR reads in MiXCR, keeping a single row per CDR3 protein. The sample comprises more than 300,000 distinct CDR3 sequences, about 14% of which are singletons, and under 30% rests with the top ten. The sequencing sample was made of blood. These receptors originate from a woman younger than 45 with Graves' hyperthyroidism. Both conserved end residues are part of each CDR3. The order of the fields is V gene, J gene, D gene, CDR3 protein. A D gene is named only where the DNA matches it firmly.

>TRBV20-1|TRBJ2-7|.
CSARAAEGMELYEQYF
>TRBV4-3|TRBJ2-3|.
CASSHDSGTDTQYF
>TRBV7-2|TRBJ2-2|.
CASSISGGELFF
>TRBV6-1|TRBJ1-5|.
CASSGRGGNQPQHF
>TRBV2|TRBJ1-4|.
CASSEDQVATNEKLFF
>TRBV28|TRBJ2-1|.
CASTVGSYNEQFF
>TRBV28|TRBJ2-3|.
CASSPAEPSDTQYF
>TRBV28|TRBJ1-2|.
CASSPRGAEYYGYTF
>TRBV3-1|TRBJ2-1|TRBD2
CASSQVVGLAGEQFF
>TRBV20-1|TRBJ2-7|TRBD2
CSARSTSGSSYEQYF
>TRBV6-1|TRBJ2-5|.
CASYGGLQETQYF